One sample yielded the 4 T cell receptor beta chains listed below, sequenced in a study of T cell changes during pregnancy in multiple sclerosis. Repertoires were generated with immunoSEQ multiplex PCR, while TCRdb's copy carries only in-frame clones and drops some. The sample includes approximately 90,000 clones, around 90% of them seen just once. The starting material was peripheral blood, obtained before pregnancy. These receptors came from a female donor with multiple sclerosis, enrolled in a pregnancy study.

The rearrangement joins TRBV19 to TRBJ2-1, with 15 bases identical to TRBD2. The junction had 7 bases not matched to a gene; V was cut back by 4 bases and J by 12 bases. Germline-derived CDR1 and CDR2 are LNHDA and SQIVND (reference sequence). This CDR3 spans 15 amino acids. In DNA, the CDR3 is TGTGCCAGTAGTAGAACCGGGACTAGCGGGAGGTGGCAGTTCTTC. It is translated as CASSRTGTSGRWQFF.

DNA for the CDR3: TGTGCCAGCAGCTTATACGGCTCTGGGGCCAACGTCCTGACTTTC. Amino acid sequence: CASSLYGSGANVLTF. The chain joins TRBV11-2 to TRBJ2-6; D ambiguous. Trimming cost V 2 bases and J 0 bases, with 5 bases left between them. From germline, CDR1 is SGHAT and CDR2 FQNNGV. CDR3 length equals 15 residues.

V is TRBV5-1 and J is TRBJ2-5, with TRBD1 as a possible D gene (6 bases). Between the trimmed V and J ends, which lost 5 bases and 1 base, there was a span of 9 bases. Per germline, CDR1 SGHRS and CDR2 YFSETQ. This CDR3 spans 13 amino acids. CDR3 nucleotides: TGCGCCAGCAGGCCGACAGGCCAAGAGACCCAGTACTTC. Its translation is CASRPTGQETQYF.

CDR3 in amino acids: CASSSLTGLTNTGELFF. CDR3 bases: TGTGCCAGCAGCTCTTTAACGGGACTCACGAACACCGGGGAGCTGTTTTTT. The rearrangement uses TRBV4-2 and TRBJ2-2; D perhaps matches TRBD2 (6 bases). The CDR3 is made up of 17 amino acids. Germline CDR1 LGHNA, CDR2 YNFKEQ. Trimming removed 5 bases from V and 0 bases from J, with 16 bases in between.